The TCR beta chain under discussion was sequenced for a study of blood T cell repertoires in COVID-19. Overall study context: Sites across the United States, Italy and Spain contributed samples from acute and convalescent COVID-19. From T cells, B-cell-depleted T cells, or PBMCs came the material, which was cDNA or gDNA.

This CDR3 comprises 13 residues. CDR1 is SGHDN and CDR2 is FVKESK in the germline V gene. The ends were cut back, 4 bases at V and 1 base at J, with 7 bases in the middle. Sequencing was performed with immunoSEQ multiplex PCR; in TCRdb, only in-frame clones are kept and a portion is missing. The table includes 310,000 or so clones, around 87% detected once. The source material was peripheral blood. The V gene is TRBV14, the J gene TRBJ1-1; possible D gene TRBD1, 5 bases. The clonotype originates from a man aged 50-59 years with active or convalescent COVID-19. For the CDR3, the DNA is TGTGCCAGCAGCCTTACAGGGAACACTGAAGCTTTCTTT. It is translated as CASSLTGNTEAFF.